This TCR beta chain was obtained from a study of early T cells in non-severe SARS-CoV-2 infection. In this sample, this clonotype turned up many times. Trimming removed 1 base at V and 4 bases at J, with 20 bases between. Per the germline V gene, CDR1 is LGHDT and CDR2 is YNNKEL (reference sequence). The CDR3 is 18 residues long. TCRdb used MiXCR to reprocess the 5' RACE reads, holding one entry per CDR3 protein. The table lists over 80,000 distinct CDR3 sequences, 14% to 15% of them singletons. This clonotype was obtained from an adult who was a healthcare worker with PCR-confirmed SARS-CoV-2 infection or an uninfected control (not recorded which). The rearrangement links TRBV3-1 to TRBJ2-4; perhaps TRBD1 as D (6 bases). Sequencing used whole blood. The CDR3 loop reads CASSQAPPGGGQKNIQYF. CDR3 DNA: TGTGCCAGCAGCCAAGCACCCCCGGGTGGTGGACAGAAAAACATTCAGTACTTC.